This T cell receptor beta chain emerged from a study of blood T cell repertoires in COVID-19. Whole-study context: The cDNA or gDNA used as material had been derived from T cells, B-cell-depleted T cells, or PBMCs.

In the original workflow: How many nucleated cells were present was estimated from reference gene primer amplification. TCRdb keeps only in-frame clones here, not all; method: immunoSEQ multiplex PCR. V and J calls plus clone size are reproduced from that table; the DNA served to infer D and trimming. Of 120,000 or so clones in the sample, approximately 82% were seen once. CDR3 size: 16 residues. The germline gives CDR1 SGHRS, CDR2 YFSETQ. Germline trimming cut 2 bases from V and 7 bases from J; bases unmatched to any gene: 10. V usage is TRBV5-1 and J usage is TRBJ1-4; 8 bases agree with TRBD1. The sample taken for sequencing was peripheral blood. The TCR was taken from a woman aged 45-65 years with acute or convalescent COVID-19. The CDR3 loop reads CASSFAGTGGSEKLFF. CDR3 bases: TGCGCCAGCAGCTTCGCGGGAACAGGGGGTAGTGAAAAACTGTTTTTT.